This T cell receptor beta chain stems from a study of shared clonotypes between healthy human individuals. CD4+ cells underwent separation, giving CD45RA+ naive and CD45RA-negative memory subsets. As concerns this clone: The antigen remains unidentified.

Study results and limitations: Read depth was anticipated to influence clonotype sharing among donors. The four-donor shared clonotypes exceeded non-shared clonotypes in generation probability, with non-shared ones scoring lower.

This table comes from immunoSEQ multiplex PCR, and its TCRdb copy is limited to in-frame clones, with some not included. The sample holds 2.3 million or so clones, approximately 93% seen once. Trimming pared 4 bases from V and 8 bases from J, leaving 11 bases between. Germline V lookup: CDR1 SQVTM, CDR2 ANQGSEA. The CDR3 runs 11 residues. The clonotype originates from a man aged 18 to 29 in good health. Some clones in this sample may be carry-over from other donors' samples. The rearrangement uses TRBV29-1 and TRBJ1-2; D is uncertain. The sequenced material came from naive CD4+ T cells from PBMCs. The subset here: CD45RA+ positively selected. Here the CDR3 DNA reads TGCAGCGTTGGGGTCGAGAGGGGCTACACCTTC. It is translated as CSVGVERGYTF.